This is a list of T cell receptor beta chains from one sample in a study of blood T cell repertoires in COVID-19. TCRdb keeps only in-frame clones here, not all; method: immunoSEQ multiplex PCR. In the table there are 150,000 to 200,000 clones, about 85% of which are singletons. The sample was peripheral blood. The receptors were gathered from a human donor with acute or convalescent COVID-19. The donor label of this sample is uncertain. Both conserved end residues are part of each CDR3. Each record gives: J gene, V gene, CDR3 protein.

J gene: TRBJ1-1
V gene: TRBV11-2
CDR3 protein: CASSLFQVGGTEAFF

J gene: TRBJ1-6
V gene: TRBV2
CDR3 protein: CASSPAQENNSPLHF

J gene: TRBJ2-7
V gene: TRBV27
CDR3 protein: CASSLLMTSGPKYEQYF

J gene: TRBJ2-3
V gene: TRBV24-1
CDR3 protein: CATSDRTSGGTDTQYF

J gene: TRBJ1-6
V gene: TRBV7-8
CDR3 protein: CASSTEYNSPLHF

J gene: TRBJ1-1
V gene: TRBV6-2/TRBV6-3
CDR3 protein: CASSVQENTEAFF

J gene: TRBJ1-1
V gene: TRBV27
CDR3 protein: CASSLRQGMGKTEAFF

J gene: TRBJ1-2
V gene: TRBV28
CDR3 protein: CASSRTGLGYGYTF

J gene: TRBJ1-1
V gene: TRBV11-2
CDR3 protein: CASSLDRGDTEAFF

J gene: TRBJ2-7
V gene: TRBV20-1
CDR3 protein: CSANDRGLSYEQYF

J gene: TRBJ1-2
V gene: TRBV28
CDR3 protein: CASSEPQGAMLNGYTF

J gene: TRBJ2-3
V gene: TRBV5-1
CDR3 protein: CASSTGESTDTQYF

J gene: TRBJ1-1
V gene: TRBV30
CDR3 protein: CAWKIAGRRKAFF

J gene: TRBJ2-3
V gene: TRBV2
CDR3 protein: CASSNYFTGTDTQYF

J gene: TRBJ2-7
V gene: TRBV28
CDR3 protein: CASSSASAWSYEQYF

J gene: TRBJ2-5
V gene: TRBV5-5
CDR3 protein: CASSLDRTSGRQTQYF

J gene: TRBJ1-2
V gene: TRBV7-9
CDR3 protein: CASSSTGDNGYTF

J gene: TRBJ1-1
V gene: TRBV11-2
CDR3 protein: CASSLGGLNTEAFF

J gene: TRBJ1-1
V gene: TRBV27
CDR3 protein: CASSFLGGGTEAFF

J gene: TRBJ2-7
V gene: TRBV5-6
CDR3 protein: CASSWKGQASYEQYF

J gene: TRBJ1-1
V gene: TRBV3-1/TRBV3-2
CDR3 protein: CASSQVYRAGNAEAFF

J gene: TRBJ1-1
V gene: TRBV27
CDR3 protein: CASSFHNRNTEAFF

J gene: TRBJ1-2
V gene: TRBV12-5
CDR3 protein: CASGSSTTPFYGYTF

J gene: TRBJ1-2
V gene: TRBV5-4
CDR3 protein: CASSLASGTGSFGYTF

J gene: TRBJ1-2
V gene: TRBV9
CDR3 protein: CASSVATTGGGYTF

J gene: TRBJ2-2
V gene: TRBV5-8
CDR3 protein: CASSLGTGVTGELFF

J gene: TRBJ1-2
V gene: TRBV19
CDR3 protein: CASSIGQGKSYGYTF

J gene: TRBJ1-2
V gene: TRBV18
CDR3 protein: CASSPIARGLVDYGYTF

J gene: TRBJ2-1
V gene: TRBV19
CDR3 protein: CASSVGTSGGPRLVEQFF

J gene: TRBJ1-1
V gene: TRBV9
CDR3 protein: CASSRQGVNTEAFF

J gene: TRBJ1-1
V gene: TRBV3-1/TRBV3-2
CDR3 protein: CASSQRVQGANTEAFF

J gene: TRBJ2-2
V gene: TRBV3-1/TRBV3-2
CDR3 protein: CASSRLGQVNTGELFF

J gene: TRBJ1-5
V gene: TRBV3-1/TRBV3-2
CDR3 protein: CASSPKGQGMGNQPQHF

J gene: TRBJ2-3
V gene: TRBV20-1
CDR3 protein: CSPSPSHTQYF

J gene: TRBJ1-2
V gene: TRBV5-4
CDR3 protein: CASSLDQGANYGYTF

J gene: TRBJ1-2
V gene: TRBV16
CDR3 protein: CASSQLAGYGYTF

J gene: TRBJ2-7
V gene: TRBV25-1
CDR3 protein: CASTGQVYEQYF

J gene: TRBJ2-2
V gene: TRBV23-1
CDR3 protein: CASSQGGGSPGELFF

J gene: TRBJ2-7
V gene: TRBV5-1
CDR3 protein: CASSLGGPSSYEQYF

J gene: TRBJ1-1
V gene: TRBV11-3
CDR3 protein: CASSLGNMPAEAFF

J gene: TRBJ1-4
V gene: TRBV2
CDR3 protein: CASRGTFNEKLFF

J gene: TRBJ1-5
V gene: TRBV30
CDR3 protein: CAWSGQINQPQHF

J gene: TRBJ1-6
V gene: TRBV5-5
CDR3 protein: CASSFFYGGIDNSPLHF

J gene: TRBJ1-4
V gene: TRBV19
CDR3 protein: CASSSPGTVAEKLFF

J gene: TRBJ1-2
V gene: TRBV9
CDR3 protein: CASSVEHRANYGYTF

J gene: TRBJ1-2
V gene: TRBV7-3
CDR3 protein: CASGAPDRTGVGYTF

J gene: TRBJ1-2
V gene: TRBV29-1
CDR3 protein: CSARDPGALNGYTF

J gene: TRBJ2-1
V gene: TRBV6-5
CDR3 protein: CASRLTNGGPGEQFF

J gene: TRBJ2-4
V gene: TRBV15
CDR3 protein: CGWGIPKNGQYF

J gene: TRBJ1-1
V gene: TRBV5-3
CDR3 protein: CARSCRDREEMNTEAFF

J gene: TRBJ2-5
V gene: TRBV10-3
CDR3 protein: CAIRGSQETQYF

J gene: TRBJ1-2
V gene: TRBV7-2
CDR3 protein: CASSLILGGTRGYGYTF

J gene: TRBJ2-3
V gene: TRBV7-3
CDR3 protein: CASSLTYRAGDTDTQYF

J gene: TRBJ2-7
V gene: TRBV19
CDR3 protein: CASSMIGQGPYEQYF